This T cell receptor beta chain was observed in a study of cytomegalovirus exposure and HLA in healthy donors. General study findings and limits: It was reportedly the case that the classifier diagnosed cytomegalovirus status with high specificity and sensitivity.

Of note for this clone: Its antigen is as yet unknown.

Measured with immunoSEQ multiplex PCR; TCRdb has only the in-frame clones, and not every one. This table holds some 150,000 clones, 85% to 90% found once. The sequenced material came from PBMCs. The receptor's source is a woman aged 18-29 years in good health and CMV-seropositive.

The CDR3 reads CASTRALEGEQYF. The CDR3 DNA sequence: TGTGCCAGCACCCGGGCTCTTGAGGGCGAGCAGTACTTC. The V call is TRBV6-1, the J call TRBJ2-7; D may be TRBD2 (5 bases). The CDR3 sequence is 13 residues long. In germline, CDR1 is MNHNS, CDR2 SASEGT. V was shortened by 7 bases and J by 6 bases, with 16 bases between the two germline ends.